Listed below are T cell receptor beta chains from one sample, sequenced in a study of T cell changes during pregnancy in multiple sclerosis. Assay: immunoSEQ multiplex PCR; the TCRdb copy retains only in-frame clones and omits some. This table has 60,000 to 75,000 clones, about 90% appearing once. The starting material was peripheral blood, obtained after pregnancy. Receptor source: a female donor with multiple sclerosis, enrolled in a pregnancy study. Each CDR3 is given with its conserved first and last residue. The order of the fields is D gene, clone size, J gene, V gene, CDR3 DNA, CDR3 protein. D genes are given only for firm matches. Rows give clone size only sometimes, using once, few, many, or a class for an expanded clone.

d_call: TRBD2
clone_size: -
j_call: TRBJ2-7
v_call: TRBV4-3
cdr3_nt: TGCGCCAGCAGCCCCCTGGTGGGGTCTAGCGGCGTTTACGAGCAGTACTTC
cdr3_aa: CASSPLVGSSGVYEQYF

d_call: -
clone_size: -
j_call: TRBJ2-7
v_call: TRBV29-1
cdr3_nt: TGCAGCGTTGAAGATCTGACGGGTCCCCTATTC
cdr3_aa: CSVEDLTGPLF

d_call: TRBD1
clone_size: once
j_call: TRBJ1-5
v_call: TRBV19
cdr3_nt: TGTGCCAGTAGTAGGACAGGAGGTTATAGCAATCAGCCCCAGCATTTT
cdr3_aa: CASSRTGGYSNQPQHF

d_call: TRBD2
clone_size: -
j_call: TRBJ2-7
v_call: TRBV27
cdr3_nt: TGTGCCAGCAGTCAATTAGCGGGAGGTGCATACGAGCAGTACTTC
cdr3_aa: CASSQLAGGAYEQYF

d_call: -
clone_size: -
j_call: TRBJ1-1
v_call: TRBV29-1
cdr3_nt: TGCAGCGTTGGGCGAGAGGGACTGGACACTGAAGCTTTCTTT
cdr3_aa: CSVGREGLDTEAFF

d_call: TRBD2
clone_size: -
j_call: TRBJ2-3
v_call: TRBV28
cdr3_nt: TGTGCCAGCAGTTTCCCTTATACTAGCGCGAGCACAGATACGCAGTATTTT
cdr3_aa: CASSFPYTSASTDTQYF

d_call: -
clone_size: -
j_call: TRBJ2-5
v_call: TRBV12-5
cdr3_nt: TGTGCTAGTGGACCAGGCTCTGGAGAGACCCAGTACTTC
cdr3_aa: CASGPGSGETQYF

d_call: TRBD1
clone_size: -
j_call: TRBJ1-2
v_call: TRBV18
cdr3_nt: TGTGCCAGCTCACTCACAGGGGGCGACTATGGCTACACCTTC
cdr3_aa: CASSLTGGDYGYTF

d_call: TRBD2
clone_size: -
j_call: TRBJ2-2
v_call: TRBV7-2
cdr3_nt: TGTGCCAACCTAGCGGGACGCACCGGGGAGCTGTTTTTT
cdr3_aa: CANLAGRTGELFF

d_call: TRBD1
clone_size: -
j_call: TRBJ2-2
v_call: TRBV5-1
cdr3_nt: TGCGCCAGCAGCCCTGGACAGGGGGTCGGCACCGGGGAGCTGTTTTTT
cdr3_aa: CASSPGQGVGTGELFF

d_call: -
clone_size: -
j_call: TRBJ1-2
v_call: TRBV28
cdr3_nt: TGTGCCAGCCGACTAAGGGCAAGTGGCTACACCTTC
cdr3_aa: CASRLRASGYTF

d_call: -
clone_size: -
j_call: TRBJ2-1
v_call: TRBV28
cdr3_nt: TGTGCCAGCAGTTCTAGATTTGAGCAGTTCTTC
cdr3_aa: CASSSRFEQFF

d_call: -
clone_size: -
j_call: TRBJ2-1
v_call: TRBV19
cdr3_nt: TGTGCCAGTTCTTCTCGAGGTCCCCAAGGCAATGAGCAGTTCTTC
cdr3_aa: CASSSRGPQGNEQFF

d_call: TRBD2
clone_size: -
j_call: TRBJ2-1
v_call: TRBV19
cdr3_nt: TGTGCCAGTAGTATTTCCCTAGCGGGAGGGGATGAGCAGTTCTTC
cdr3_aa: CASSISLAGGDEQFF

d_call: TRBD1
clone_size: -
j_call: TRBJ2-2
v_call: TRBV5-1
cdr3_nt: TGCGCCACGACACTATACCGGGACAGGGCGAACACCGGGGAGCTGTTTTTT
cdr3_aa: CATTLYRDRANTGELFF

d_call: TRBD2
clone_size: -
j_call: TRBJ2-7
v_call: TRBV4-2
cdr3_nt: TGTGCCAGCAGCCAAACGCGGGAGCCCATCTACGAGCAGTACTTC
cdr3_aa: CASSQTREPIYEQYF